The 15 T cell receptor beta chains below all came from one sample that was sequenced in a study of OX40 agonist ivuxolimab in advanced cancers. Libraries were prepared by immunoSEQ multiplex PCR; TCRdb keeps only in-frame clonotypes and omits some of them. This table holds approximately 70,000 clones, over 80% found once. The material sequenced was CD4+ or CD8+ T cells sorted from blood, taken in a trial of the OX40 agonist ivuxolimab. These receptors were obtained from an adult with an advanced solid tumor such as melanoma, head and neck, liver or kidney cancer.

This chain uses TRBV7-2 with TRBJ2-5; 7 nucleotides match TRBD2. Germline V gives CDR1 SGHTA, CDR2 FQGNSA. The CDR3 sequence is 15 residues long. The J segment lost 2 bases and the V segment lost 5 bases, leaving 8 bases of the junction unmatched. The CDR3 protein is CASSGSSGAQETQYF. CDR3 DNA: TGTGCCAGCAGCGGGTCTAGCGGCGCGCAAGAGACCCAGTACTTC.

V gene TRBV4-3 combines with J gene TRBJ1-2; 8 bases agree with TRBD1. Germline V gives CDR1 LGHNA, CDR2 YSLEER. The CDR3 is 15 amino acids. Unmatched junction bases numbered 6, after V lost 0 bases and J lost 6 bases. CDR3 in DNA: TGCGCCAGCAGCCAAGATCGTCAGGGGGCAAATGGCTACACCTTC. This translates into CASSQDRQGANGYTF.

The genes are TRBV5-6 and TRBJ2-7, with a weak D call TRBD1 (6 bases). The CDR3 runs 12 residues. Trimming took 4 bases from V and 10 from J, leaving 15 bases between them. Germline CDR1 reads SGHDT; CDR2 reads YYEEEE. CDR3 loop: CASSVGQSNQYF. CDR3 sequence (DNA): TGTGCCAGCAGCGTCGGACAGTCGAACCAGTACTTC. The variable domain in full, completed from reference TRBV5-6 and TRBJ2-7, reads DAGVTQSPTHLIKTRGQQVTLRCSPKSGHDTVSWYQQALGQGPQFIFQYYEEEERQRGNFPDRFSGHQFPNYSSELNVNALLLGDSALYLCASSVGQSNQYFGPGTRLTVT.

The chain couples TRBV19 to TRBJ1-1; TRBD1 is a possible D gene (5 bases). Looked up from germline, CDR1 is LNHDA and CDR2 is SQIVND (reference sequence). Between the trimmed V and J ends, which lost 10 bases and 7 bases, there was a span of 16 bases. CDR3 length: 12 amino acids. The CDR3 reads CATSQGSREAFF. The CDR3 DNA sequence: TGTGCCACTTCCCAGGGCTCCCGTGAAGCTTTCTTT.

This clone has a single count. The gene calls are TRBV6-5 and TRBJ2-7; 7 bases align to TRBD1. The junction had 5 bases not matched to a gene; V was cut back by 6 bases and J by 0 bases. Germline loops: CDR1 MNHEY, CDR2 SVGAGI. The CDR3 totals 14 residues. The CDR3 loop is CASSEGDSSYEQYF. For the CDR3, the DNA is TGTGCCAGCAGCGAGGGGGACAGCTCCTACGAGCAGTACTTC.

The V gene is TRBV7-9, the J gene TRBJ2-3; TRBD1 matches at 11 bases. The CDR3 covers 17 residues. Looked up from germline, CDR1 is SEHNR and CDR2 is FQNEAQ (reference sequence). V trimming: 1 base; J trimming: 4 bases; junction bases outside the gene matches: 7. In DNA form, the CDR3 reads TGTGCCAGCAGCTTAGGGACAGGGGGCCTTCATGCAGATACGCAGTATTTT. Its translation is CASSLGTGGLHADTQYF.

The gene calls are TRBV11-2 and TRBJ2-7; the D call may be TRBD1 or TRBD2 (6 bases each). The CDR3 has 15 amino acids. Trimming left V 5 bases short and J 7 bases short, with 21 bases between. From germline, CDR1 is SGHAT and CDR2 FQNNGV. The CDR3 reads CASSQPDRFGGEQYF. Here the CDR3 DNA reads TGTGCCAGCAGCCAACCTGACAGGTTTGGGGGGGAGCAGTACTTC.

The gene calls are TRBV9 and TRBJ2-1; 8 bases map to TRBD2. The V gene end was trimmed by 0 bases and the J gene end by 7 bases; junction bases not matched to a gene: 6. Germline V gene lookup returns CDR1 SGDLS and CDR2 YYNGEE. The CDR3 length is 15 residues. CDR3 DNA sequence: TGTGCCAGCAGCGTAGGCCAGCGGGAGACAAATGAGCAGTTCTTC. It specifies CASSVGQRETNEQFF.

The V call is TRBV15, the J call TRBJ2-3, with 7 nucleotides matching TRBD1. CDR1 and CDR2 from the germline V gene are LNHNV and YYDKDF (reference sequence). The CDR3 is 18 residues long. J was trimmed by 3 bases and V by 0 bases; bases with no gene match: 12. CDR3 nucleotide sequence: TGTGCCACCAGCAGAGATCCAGTGGGACAGCCAACTACAGATACGCAGTATTTT. Its translation: CATSRDPVGQPTTDTQYF.

The chain couples TRBV4-3 to TRBJ1-1; tentative D call: TRBD1 (5 bases). From germline, CDR1 is LGHNA and CDR2 YSLEER. CDR3 length equals 13 residues. Trimming took 1 base from V and 10 from J, leaving 13 bases between them. In DNA, the CDR3 is TGCGCCAGCAGCCAAGGGGACGCGGCGGGAGCTTTCTTT. It codes for CASSQGDAAGAFF.

V usage is TRBV15 and J usage is TRBJ2-1; 9 positions agree with TRBD1. CDR1 and CDR2 from the germline V gene are LNHNV and YYDKDF (reference sequence). The CDR3 spans 13 residues. The V gene end was trimmed by 5 bases and the J gene end by 8 bases; junction bases not matched to a gene: 4. Here the CDR3 reads CATSGDRAYEQFF. In DNA, the CDR3 is TGTGCCACCAGCGGGGACAGGGCGTATGAGCAGTTCTTC.

The rearrangement uses TRBV29-1 and TRBJ2-1, with a tentative D call TRBD2 (5 bases). CDR3 length: 16 residues. Deletions cut 5 bases from V and 0 bases from J, with 17 bases between. CDR1 is SQVTM, CDR2 ANQGSEA, per germline. The CDR3 reads CSVWVGTGSSYNEQFF. Here the CDR3 DNA reads TGCAGCGTTTGGGTCGGAACGGGGAGCTCCTACAATGAGCAGTTCTTC.

This clone has just one count. The rearrangement links TRBV4-3 to TRBJ2-7; tentatively, D is TRBD1 or TRBD2 (6 bases each). V was pared by 1 base and J by 2 bases, with 15 bases between. The germline V gene encodes CDR1 LGHNA and CDR2 YSLEER. The CDR3 is made up of 16 amino acids. In nucleotides, the CDR3 is TGCGCCAGCAGCCAAGTAGGGGGGAGTGCCACCTACGAGCAGTACTTC. Its translation is CASSQVGGSATYEQYF.

The chain recombines TRBV14 with TRBJ2-7, with unresolved D. Trimming shortened V by 1 base and J by 5 bases, and 9 bases separated the two germline ends. This CDR3 has 13 amino acids. Germline loops: CDR1 SGHDN, CDR2 FVKESK. DNA for the CDR3: TGTGCCAGCAGCCAAGGGCAGTACCACGAGCAGTACTTC. It is translated as CASSQGQYHEQYF.

Here the CDR3 reads CAWSSGQFNQPQHF. The CDR3 DNA reads TGTGCCTGGAGCTCGGGACAGTTCAATCAGCCCCAGCATTTT. The chain recombines TRBV30 with TRBJ1-5; 7 nucleotides agree with TRBD1. V shed 3 bases and J 3 bases; nucleotides not matched to a gene: 5. The CDR3 sequence is 14 residues long. Germline CDR1 and CDR2: GTSNPN and SVGIG (reference sequence).